This TCR beta chain stems from a study of cytomegalovirus exposure and HLA in healthy donors. Findings and caveats of the study: As a later analysis showed, a missense DCLRE1C variant was linked to trimming of TCR beta V- and J-genes. Presence/absence analyses took donor sequencing depth as roughly uniform. As a later analysis showed, several of the most significant clusters appeared to be linked to common viral pathogens.

Remarks on this clone: Its antigen is not known.

Deletions cut 5 bases from V and 1 base from J, with 8 bases between. Germline CDR1 and CDR2: SEHNR and FQNEAQ (reference sequence). The CDR3 runs to 13 residues. Donors showed nominal health when sampled, although they likely had unrecorded immune exposures. Primers for the PCR totalled 60 Vbeta and 13 Jbeta. Profiling relied on immunoSEQ multiplex PCR, and the TCRdb table lists in-frame clones only, not all of them. The sample consists of approximately 150,000 clones, about 63% of them appearing once. Sample: PBMCs. The receptor's source is a woman aged 40 to 50 in good health and CMV-seropositive. This chain links TRBV7-9 with TRBJ1-2; D gene uncertain. Here the CDR3 DNA reads TGTGCCAGCAGCCGCCGGGATAACTATGGCTACACCTTC. Protein: CASSRRDNYGYTF.